This T cell receptor beta chain was identified in a study of CD8 T cells in ankylosing spondylitis. Overall study results and limits: What seemed typical of ankylosing spondylitis blood was a TCR beta motif built from 8 or 9 highly homologous variants.

One entry per CDR3 protein, called by TCRdb with MiXCR from the 5' RACE reads. The data contain more than 95,000 distinct CDR3 sequences, roughly 8.3% of them singletons. Germline CDR1 reads SQVTM; CDR2 reads ANQGSEA. The V end lost 4 bases, the J end lost 0 bases, and 9 bases lay between the germline ends. CDR3 size: 13 residues. The sample holds a few counts of this clonotype. Its target is not known. Material for sequencing was blood, either unsorted or a sorted T cell fraction (not recorded which). The TCR sequence derives from a male donor with ankylosing spondylitis or in good health (not recorded which). The J gene is TRBJ1-1, the V gene TRBV29-1; D gene uncertain. This chain's CDR3 is CSVADKVNTEAFF. CDR3 nucleotides: TGCAGCGTTGCAGACAAAGTGAACACTGAAGCTTTCTTT.